The 26 T cell receptor beta chains given below trace back to one sample, sequenced in a study of tumour-infiltrating T cells in Burkitt lymphoma. Profiled with immunoSEQ multiplex PCR; TCRdb holds only in-frame clones, not every one. The profile shows around 4,000 clones, 15% to 20% of them singletons. Sequencing used tumor tissue. The receptors were gathered from a human donor with Burkitt lymphoma.

The chain employs TRBV28 and TRBJ1-1; no reliable D call. The CDR3 runs 14 residues. V lost 3 bases and J lost 1, with 9 bases in between. Looked up from germline, CDR1 is MDHEN and CDR2 is SYDVKM. CDR3 bases: TGTGCCAGCAGTTTTGACCAGCAGAACACTGAAGCTTTCTTT. This codes for CASSFDQQNTEAFF.

Concerning this clone itself: One end of the junction fails to match germline, which may point to a read error. The J gene is TRBJ1-3, the V gene TRBV19; D ambiguous. The CDR3 loop spans 14 amino acids. Germline CDR1 is LNHDA and CDR2 is SQIVND (reference sequence). The CDR3 DNA is TGTGCCAGTGTATCGGCGAGCTCTGGAAACACCAGATATTTT. This codes for CASVSASSGNTRYF.

CDR3 nucleotide sequence: TGTGCCAGCAGCCGCGACAGGGGACTTGCAACTAATGAAAAACTGTTTTTT. Encoded protein: CASSRDRGLATNEKLFF. V usage is TRBV9 and J usage is TRBJ1-4; 8 bases fit TRBD1. V was pared by 4 bases and J by 0 bases, with 8 bases of the junction left unmatched. This CDR3 comprises 17 residues. Germline lookup yields CDR1 SGDLS and CDR2 YYNGEE.

There are a few counts of this clone. This chain links TRBV4-1 with TRBJ1-2, with TRBD1 identical over 7 bases. CDR3 length equals 16 residues. Germline V lookup: CDR1 MGHRA, CDR2 YSYEKL. Losses at the gene ends were 1 base for V and 8 bases for J; bases not matched to a gene: 13. The CDR3 nucleotides are TGCGCCAGCAGCCAAGGGCGGGGACAGCTAATCTACGGCTACACCTTC. Protein: CASSQGRGQLIYGYTF.

This clone turned up a few times. The chain employs TRBV7-2 and TRBJ2-3; 9 bases fit TRBD2. This CDR3 has 15 amino acids. V lost 5 bases to trimming and J lost 7 bases; unmatched junction nucleotides: 10. Looked up from germline, CDR1 is SGHTA and CDR2 is FQGNSA. The CDR3: CASSEGTSPVNTQYF. CDR3 DNA sequence: TGTGCCAGCAGCGAAGGGACTAGCCCGGTGAATACGCAGTATTTT.

The rearrangement joins TRBV20-1 to TRBJ2-1; D is ambiguous. This CDR3 contains 11 residues. Germline V CDR1 and CDR2: DFQATT, SNEGSKA (reference sequence). CDR3 sequence (DNA): TGCAGCTATGACTCCTACAATGAGCAGTTCTTC. It codes for CSYDSYNEQFF.

The chain is built from TRBV20-1 and TRBJ1-2; no clear D gene. Germline assignment: CDR1 DFQATT and CDR2 SNEGSKA (reference sequence). The CDR3 extends over 10 amino acids. Trimming cost V 1 base and J 8 bases, with 5 bases left between them. CDR3 region: CSARGRGYTF. DNA for the CDR3: TGCAGTGCTAGAGGGCGGGGCTACACCTTC.

The rearrangement uses TRBV10-3 and TRBJ1-1; possible D gene TRBD1, 6 bases. The CDR3 spans 15 residues. Between the trimmed V and J ends, which lost 3 bases and 5 bases, there was a span of 16 bases. Per the germline V gene, CDR1 is ENHRY and CDR2 is SYGVKD. CDR3 sequence: CAISDFGGEKTEAFF. In DNA form, the CDR3 reads TGTGCCATCAGTGATTTTGGGGGCGAGAAAACTGAAGCTTTCTTT.

The CDR3, as DNA: TGTGCCAGCTCACAATCGGGGTCAGGGGGCGCGGAGTACGAGCAGTACTTC. Encoded protein: CASSQSGSGGAEYEQYF. The chain recombines TRBV18 with TRBJ2-7; the match to TRBD1 covers 8 bases. The V segment lost 4 bases and the J segment 4 bases; nucleotides outside the gene matches: 15. The CDR3 has 17 amino acids. Looked up from germline, CDR1 is KGHSH and CDR2 is LQKENI.

Points on this clone: The sample contains more than one DNA sequence encoding this CDR3. The chain couples TRBV29-1 to TRBJ1-2; 7 bases match TRBD1. The CDR3 totals 12 residues. The germline CDR1 and CDR2 sequences are SQVTM and ANQGSEA. The ends lost 6 bases at V and 8 bases at J; junction bases unmatched: 9. The CDR3 here is CSVRQGVAGYTF. CDR3 coding DNA: TGCAGCGTCCGACAGGGAGTGGCGGGCTACACCTTC. Full variable domain (missing parts from reference TRBV29-1 and TRBJ1-2): SAVISQKPSRDICQRGTSLTIQCQVDSQVTMMFWYRQQPGQSLTLIATANQGSEATYESGFVIDKFPISRPNLTFSTLTVSNMSPEDSSIYLCSVRQGVAGYTFGSGTRLTVV.

This clone has just a few counts. The gene calls are TRBV5-4 and TRBJ2-2; no clear D. This CDR3 is built from 12 residues. From germline, CDR1 is SGHNT and CDR2 YYREEE (reference sequence). V was pared by 3 bases and J by 0 bases, with 0 bases between. CDR3 sequence: CASSSNTGELFF. CDR3 nucleotide sequence: TGTGCCAGCAGCTCGAACACCGGGGAGCTGTTTTTT.

The CDR3 reads CASSLSPAQGAGELFF. CDR3 DNA sequence: TGCGCCAGCAGCTTGAGCCCCGCGCAGGGGGCCGGGGAGCTGTTTTTT. The gene calls are TRBV5-1 and TRBJ2-2; 7 bases fit TRBD1. The CDR3 extends over 16 amino acids. Germline values: CDR1 SGHRS, CDR2 YFSETQ. Trimming took 1 base from V and 6 from J; bases not matched to a gene: 9.

The rearrangement uses TRBV4-2 and TRBJ2-7; D might be TRBD2 (6 bases). Germline V gene sequence: CDR1 LGHNA, CDR2 YNFKEQ. V was cut by 4 bases and J by 3 bases, with 16 bases left in between. The CDR3 loop spans 15 amino acids. The CDR3 is CASSPDRTNRYEQYF. CDR3 DNA sequence: TGTGCCAGCAGCCCCGACCGGACTAATCGCTACGAGCAGTACTTC.

Only a few counts were recorded for this clone. The chain uses TRBV7-9 and TRBJ1-1; 9 nucleotides agree with TRBD1. CDR3 size: 14 residues. Looked up from germline, CDR1 is SEHNR and CDR2 is FQNEAQ (reference sequence). Losses at the gene ends were 5 bases for V and 4 bases for J; bases not matched to a gene: 5. The CDR3 DNA reads as TGTGCCAGCAGCCGACAGGGGGTAAGCACTGAAGCTTTCTTT. It is translated as CASSRQGVSTEAFF. The full variable domain, in which reference TRBV7-9 and TRBJ1-1 provide the parts outside the CDR3, is DTGVSQNPRHKITKRGQNVTFRCDPISEHNRLYWYRQTLGQGPEFLTYFQNEAQLEKSRLLSDRFSAERPKGSFSTLEIQRTEQGDSAMYLCASSRQGVSTEAFFGQGTRLTVV.

As to this clone: A read error may produce the germline difference seen at one junction end. This chain connects TRBV14 to TRBJ2-5; 13 nucleotides match TRBD2. Germline lookup yields CDR1 SGHDN and CDR2 FVKESK. The CDR3 consists of 16 residues. For the CDR3, the DNA is TGTGCCGGCAGCCGCCGGACTAGCGGGAGTGGGGAGACCCAGTACTTC. Encoded protein: CAGSRRTSGSGETQYF.

V gene TRBV10-3 combines with J gene TRBJ2-3, with no clear D. Germline V gives CDR1 ENHRY, CDR2 SYGVKD. The CDR3 is 12 residues long. V was clipped by 0 bases and J by 3 bases, with 1 base between them. CDR3 DNA: TGTGCCATCAGTGAGTCAACAGATACGCAGTATTTT. Residues: CAISESTDTQYF.

The V and J genes are TRBV5-5 and TRBJ2-6; D gene ambiguous. CDR1 is SGHKS, CDR2 YYEKEE, per germline (reference sequence). This CDR3 has 16 residues. Trimming took 4 bases from V and 0 from J, leaving 11 bases between them. CDR3 bases: TGTGCCAGCAGCCTCGACCGTTACTCTGGGGCCAACGTCCTGACTTTC. It codes for CASSLDRYSGANVLTF.

The genes are TRBV29-1 and TRBJ2-1, with D possibly TRBD1 on 6 matching bases. CDR3 size: 12 residues. Germline V CDR1 and CDR2: SQVTM, ANQGSEA. The ends were cut back, 3 bases at V and 10 bases at J, with 13 bases in the middle. The CDR3, as DNA: TGCAGCGTTGAGGACGGACAGATCGAGCAGTTCTTC. It yields the protein CSVEDGQIEQFF.

The chain links TRBV6-6 to TRBJ2-4; 7 bases agree with TRBD2. The V gene's germline CDR1 is MNHNY and CDR2 SVGAGI (reference sequence). The CDR3 covers 16 residues. Unmatched junction bases numbered 6, after V lost 4 bases and J lost 0 bases. The CDR3 DNA follows: TGTGCCAGCAGTTCGGGGGGAAGACTAGCCAAAAACATTCAGTACTTC. Translation: CASSSGGRLAKNIQYF.

V gene TRBV6-5 combines with J gene TRBJ1-1; 7 nucleotides match TRBD1. Germline CDR1 reads MNHEY; CDR2 reads SVGAGI. V was pared by 6 bases and J by 11 bases, with 15 bases of the junction left unmatched. This CDR3 spans 14 amino acids. The CDR3 nucleotides read TGTGCCAGCAGCCCCCCCCCAGGGGGGGGCTTGGCTTTCTTT. Its translation is CASSPPPGGGLAFF.

This clone came up a few times. The genes are TRBV7-2 and TRBJ1-1; D is undetermined. The CDR3 contains 10 residues. V was pared by 8 bases and J by 1 base, with 2 bases between. CDR1 is SGHTA, CDR2 FQGNSA, per germline. The CDR3 region is CASGNTEAFF. CDR3 bases: TGTGCCAGCGGGAACACTGAAGCTTTCTTT.

This clone was recorded a few times. The gene calls are TRBV18 and TRBJ2-7, with D possibly TRBD1 on 6 matching bases. The CDR3 is made up of 16 amino acids. The germline V and J ends were trimmed by 0 bases and 2 bases, with 14 bases remaining between them. Germline V gene data show CDR1 as KGHSH and CDR2 as LQKENI. CDR3 loop: CASSPPGGPLTYEQYF. In nucleotides, the CDR3 is TGTGCCAGCTCACCACCAGGGGGTCCCTTAACCTACGAGCAGTACTTC.

The chain employs TRBV28 and TRBJ2-1; 12 bases are shared with TRBD2. From germline, CDR1 is MDHEN and CDR2 SYDVKM. J gave up 6 bases and V 4 bases, and 7 bases lay outside the gene matches. There are 16 residues in the CDR3. The CDR3 loop is CASSSASGRAVNEQFF. The CDR3 DNA reads TGTGCCAGCAGTTCTGCTAGCGGGAGGGCCGTCAATGAGCAGTTCTTC.

This clone was detected once. The chain has TRBV7-2 and TRBJ2-1; weak D call: TRBD1 (5 bases). This CDR3 has 14 amino acids. Germline CDR1 SGHTA, CDR2 FQGNSA. The V gene lost 6 bases and the J gene lost 0 bases, with 9 bases spanning the gap. This CDR3 is CASRGPSSYNEQFF. The CDR3 coding sequence is TGTGCCAGCAGGGGGCCGAGCTCCTACAATGAGCAGTTCTTC.

CDR3 sequence reads: CASTEGGGELFF. CDR3 nucleotide sequence: TGTGCCAGCACCGAGGGAGGGGGGGAGCTGTTTTTT. V gene TRBV7-9 combines with J gene TRBJ2-2; TRBD2 aligns across 7 bases. Per germline, CDR1 SEHNR and CDR2 FQNEAQ (reference sequence). With 7 bases clipped from V and 8 bases from J, the junction kept 4 bases outside the gene matches. The CDR3 length is 12 residues.

In its sample, this clone was seen a few times. The CDR3 loop reads CATSRGGTGSYEQYF. The CDR3 DNA reads as TGTGCCACCAGCAGAGGTGGGACAGGATCCTACGAGCAGTACTTC. The chain has TRBV15 and TRBJ2-7, with TRBD1 matching 8 bases. The CDR3 is made up of 15 amino acids. Per the germline V gene, CDR1 is LNHNV and CDR2 is YYDKDF (reference sequence). J lost 1 base, V lost 1 base, and 3 bases had no gene match.